These 17 T cell receptor beta chains originate from one sample sequenced in a study of T cells in Graves' hyperthyroidism and ophthalmopathy. TCR beta CDR3 region amplification was performed from RNA transcripts. Initially, a first-round RT-PCR of the TCR CDR3 employed the HTBI primer set. One entry per CDR3 protein, called by TCRdb with MiXCR from the multiplex PCR reads. Of approximately 400,000 distinct CDR3 sequences in the sample, 15% to 19% were seen once. The sequenced sample was blood. The source of these receptors is a woman under 30 with Graves' hyperthyroidism.

This clonotype was seen a few times. The V call is TRBV6-1, the J call TRBJ2-7, with 12 bases fitting TRBD2. CDR1 and CDR2 from the germline V gene are MNHNS and SASEGT. The CDR3 covers 18 residues. V dropped 7 bases and J dropped 3; count of bases not matched to a gene: 16. The CDR3 DNA reads TGTGCCAGCACCCCCGGGGGGCCGGGACTAGCGGGTATCTACGAGCAGTACTTC. Amino acid sequence: CASTPGGPGLAGIYEQYF.

This clonotype appeared a single time. The genes are TRBV30 and TRBJ2-3, with D uncertain. CDR3 length: 8 amino acids. V lost 4 bases to trimming and J lost 10 bases, with 3 bases between them. Per germline, CDR1 GTSNPN and CDR2 SVGIG (reference sequence). CDR3 residues: CAWMPQYF. The CDR3 bases are TGTGCCTGGATGCCGCAGTATTTT. Full variable domain (missing parts from reference TRBV30 and TRBJ2-3): SQTIHQWPATLVQPVGSPLSLECTVEGTSNPNLYWYRQAAGRGLQLLFYSVGIGQISSEVPQNLSASRPQDRQFILSSKKLLLSDSGFYLCAWMPQYFGPGTRLTVL.

The chain couples TRBV20-1 to TRBJ2-7, with TRBD1 matching 7 bases. The V and J ends lost 1 base and 4 bases, in that order; junction bases with no gene match: 4. In germline, CDR1 is DFQATT, CDR2 SNEGSKA (reference sequence). This CDR3 region has 13 residues. DNA of the CDR3: TGCAGTGCTAGAGCCGGGACAGAGTACGAGCAGTACTTC. Translated, it gives CSARAGTEYEQYF.

The chain is built from TRBV3-1 and TRBJ2-7; 13 bases fit TRBD2. Trimming removed 4 bases from V and 6 bases from J; junction bases left unmatched: 9. This CDR3 spans 16 amino acids. The V gene's germline CDR1 is LGHDT and CDR2 YNNKEL (reference sequence). CDR3 amino acids: CASSRRTSGSGGEQYF. The CDR3 DNA sequence: TGTGCCAGCAGCCGACGGACTAGCGGGAGCGGTGGCGAGCAGTACTTC.

The gene calls are TRBV28 and TRBJ1-4, with 12 bases fitting TRBD1. J was trimmed by 1 base and V by 3 bases; bases with no gene match: 6. The germline gives CDR1 MDHEN, CDR2 SYDVKM. The CDR3 has 18 residues. The CDR3 bases are TGTGCCAGCAGTTTCCTCCGGGACAGGGGGCTAACTAATGAAAAACTGTTTTTT. This translates into CASSFLRDRGLTNEKLFF.

This clonotype was counted ten times or more. The chain is built from TRBV27 and TRBJ1-1; 7 nucleotides match TRBD1. The trim removed 5 bases at V and 3 bases at J, leaving 6 bases unmatched. The CDR3 extends over 14 amino acids. The germline V gene encodes CDR1 MNHEY and CDR2 SMNVEV (reference sequence). CDR3 nucleotides: TGTGCCAGCAGTCTCTACAGGGGCGACACTGAAGCTTTCTTT. It codes for CASSLYRGDTEAFF.

This clonotype occurred many times. The CDR3 loop reads CASRSGGVVIYGYTF. CDR3 coding DNA: TGTGCCAGCAGAAGTGGGGGGGTGGTCATCTATGGCTACACCTTC. The chain employs TRBV2 and TRBJ1-2; D might be TRBD1 (5 bases). Germline-derived CDR1 and CDR2 are SNHLY and FYNNEI. The CDR3 sequence is 15 residues long. Trimming removed 6 bases from V and 4 bases from J, with 18 bases in between.

Remarks on this clonotype: At one boundary the junction diverges from the germline segment, which might be a read error. The chain couples TRBV20-1 to TRBJ1-5, with 10 nucleotides matching TRBD1. Per the germline V gene, CDR1 is DFQATT and CDR2 is SNEGSKA (reference sequence). This CDR3 has 16 residues. CDR3 nucleotide sequence: TGCGGTGCTAGGATGGGACAGGGGAAGCTCGGTCAGCCCCAGCATTTT. Protein sequence: CGARMGQGKLGQPQHF.

The table lists this clonotype with many counts. The rearrangement links TRBV6-1 to TRBJ2-3; 12 positions match TRBD2. The CDR3 spans 19 residues. The V gene's germline CDR1 is MNHNS and CDR2 SASEGT. Germline trimming cut 8 bases from V and 2 bases from J; bases unmatched to any gene: 17. CDR3 bases: TGTGCCAGCCCGATGTTCCCACTAGCGGGGGGCCTAACCACAGATACGCAGTATTTT. Protein product: CASPMFPLAGGLTTDTQYF.

This clonotype has more than one count but fewer than ten. The chain employs TRBV5-1 and TRBJ2-7, with D possibly called TRBD1 or TRBD2 (7 bases each). The CDR3 totals 15 residues. The germline V and J ends were trimmed by 2 bases and 5 bases, with 17 bases remaining between them. CDR1 and CDR2 from the germline V gene are SGHRS and YFSETQ. CDR3 bases: TGCGCCAGCAGCTTTAGAGCAGGGGGGGAGAACGAGCAGTACTTC. Amino acid sequence: CASSFRAGGENEQYF.

The rearrangement uses TRBV10-3 and TRBJ2-5; 10 bases line up with TRBD2. This CDR3 has 14 residues. Germline values: CDR1 ENHRY, CDR2 SYGVKD. Germline trimming cut 6 bases from V and 1 base from J; bases unmatched to any gene: 2. CDR3 DNA sequence: TGTGCCATCAGCAGCGGGGGGGCCCAAGAGACCCAGTACTTC. This codes for CAISSGGAQETQYF.

This clonotype has a count of ten or more. The V and J genes are TRBV2 and TRBJ1-5; tentative D call: TRBD1 (6 bases). The CDR3 is 14 amino acids. Germline CDR1 is SNHLY and CDR2 is FYNNEI. The V and J ends lost 5 bases and 7 bases respectively, with 15 bases between them. Here the CDR3 reads CASSPQGTGQPQHF. The CDR3 DNA reads as TGTGCCAGCAGTCCACAGGGTACCGGACAGCCCCAGCATTTT.

The chain combines TRBV11-1 with TRBJ2-7; D is ambiguous. The length of the CDR3 is 14 residues. Trimming took 1 base from V and 5 from J, leaving 12 bases between them. Germline CDR1 reads SGHAT; CDR2 reads FQDESV (reference sequence). DNA for the CDR3: TGTGCCAGCAGCTTAGTCCGATCCCCTCACGAGCAGTACTTC. Amino acids: CASSLVRSPHEQYF.

This clonotype was counted at least ten times. The rearrangement uses TRBV30 and TRBJ1-1; 11 nucleotides align to TRBD1. There are 16 residues in the CDR3. V shed 4 bases and J 1 base; nucleotides not matched to a gene: 8. Germline CDR1 GTSNPN, CDR2 SVGIG (reference sequence). The CDR3 sequence: CAWKGGQGVRNTEAFF. The CDR3 DNA follows: TGTGCCTGGAAAGGGGGACAGGGGGTACGGAACACTGAAGCTTTCTTT.

Comments on this clonotype: Mismatch with germline at one junction end may stem from a read error. This chain uses TRBV2 with TRBJ2-7; 10 bases line up with TRBD2. Germline CDR1 and CDR2: SNHLY and FYNNEI. The CDR3 covers 13 residues. CDR3 DNA sequence: TGTGCTAGCAGTGAAGAGCGGGAGGGTGAGCAGTACTTC. This gives the protein CASSEEREGEQYF.

This clonotype came up many times. CDR3 in amino acids: CASSSLGHRFDSNQPQHF. The DNA for the CDR3 is TGTGCCAGCAGTTCGTTGGGACACAGGTTTGATAGCAATCAGCCCCAGCATTTT. This rearrangement joins TRBV28 to TRBJ1-5; TRBD1 is a possible D gene (6 bases). V dropped 4 bases and J dropped 0 bases, with 19 bases sitting between them. The CDR3 has 18 amino acids. The germline V gene encodes CDR1 MDHEN and CDR2 SYDVKM. The full variable domain, rest sourced from reference TRBV28 and TRBJ1-5, is DVKVTQSSRYLVKRTGEKVFLECVQDMDHENMFWYRQDPGLGLRLIYFSYDVKMKEKGDIPEGYSVSREKKERFSLILESASTNQTSMYLCASSSLGHRFDSNQPQHFGDGTRLSIL.

This clonotype occurred many times. The chain is built from TRBV28 and TRBJ2-7; TRBD1 agrees at 8 bases. Germline trimming cut 8 bases from V and 2 bases from J; bases unmatched to any gene: 8. Germline V gene lookup returns CDR1 MDHEN and CDR2 SYDVKM. The CDR3 runs 14 residues. CDR3: CASGPGTGPYEQYF. CDR3 nucleotides: TGTGCCAGCGGTCCCGGGACAGGTCCCTACGAGCAGTACTTC. The entire variable domain, with the rest obtained from reference TRBV28 and TRBJ2-7, is as follows: DVKVTQSSRYLVKRTGEKVFLECVQDMDHENMFWYRQDPGLGLRLIYFSYDVKMKEKGDIPEGYSVSREKKERFSLILESASTNQTSMYLCASGPGTGPYEQYFGPGTRLTVT.